A selection of T cell receptor beta chains follows, all from one sample in a study of T cell responses to AZD1222 COVID-19 vaccine. Profiled with immunoSEQ multiplex PCR; TCRdb holds only in-frame clones, not every one. The table has 35,000 to 45,000 clones, around 81% seen once; the top ten hold approximately 3.9%. This material consisted of peripheral blood, taken on day 0 of AZD1222 vaccination. These TCRs come from an adult in good health. CDR3s include the opening cysteine and the closing phenylalanine or tryptophan. The order of the fields is D gene, clone size, J gene, V gene, CDR3 DNA, CDR3 protein. The D gene is left open where the match is weak. Rows give clone size only sometimes, using once, few, many, or a class for an expanded clone.

. . TRBJ1-1 TRBV11-2 TGTGCCAGCAGCCCCGGGTTTTCCACTGAAGCTTTCTTT CASSPGFSTEAFF
. . TRBJ1-5 TRBV2 TGTGCCAGCAGTGGGCAGTTCAATCAGCCCCAGCATTTT CASSGQFNQPQHF
TRBD2 . TRBJ2-2 TRBV29-1 TGCAGCGTTACAGGTAGCGGGGGACGTACCGGGGAGCTGTTTTTT CSVTGSGGRTGELFF
. . TRBJ2-3 TRBV7-2 TGTGCCAGCAGCTCGACCACCCCTAGTGCGGCAGATACGCAGTATTTT CASSSTTPSAADTQYF
. . TRBJ2-7 TRBV7-2 TGTGCCAGCAGCTTACTCGGGACAAGAGGCTCCGGCTCCTACGAGCAGTACTTC CASSLLGTRGSGSYEQYF
TRBD1 . TRBJ1-1 TRBV5-1 TGCGCCAGCAGCTTGGAGGGGGCCGACACTGAAGCTTTCTTT CASSLEGADTEAFF
. . TRBJ1-1 TRBV11-3 TGTGCCAGCAGCCAAACGGACGTTTGGGCGTCGTCGACAAACACTGAAGCTTTCTTT CASSQTDVWASSTNTEAFF
. once TRBJ2-7 TRBV5-1 TGCGCCAGCAGCACAGGTAGCTCCTACGAGCAGTACTTC CASSTGSSYEQYF
. . TRBJ1-4 TRBV19 TGTGCCACTTCGCCCGGCACAGATAATAATGAAAAACTGTTTTTT CATSPGTDNNEKLFF
. . TRBJ1-2 TRBV28 TGTGCCAGCAGTTCGGACAGCGCTACAGGCTACACCTTC CASSSDSATGYTF
. few TRBJ2-5 TRBV14 TGTGCCAGCAGCAAACAGGGGAGGGAAGAGACCCAGTACTTC CASSKQGREETQYF
. . TRBJ1-1 TRBV19 TGTGCCAGTAGTATCCATTCGACAAACGGGTTCGCTGAAGCTTTCTTT CASSIHSTNGFAEAFF
. . TRBJ1-2 TRBV28 TGTGCCAGCACCCTTTCGGGTAACTATGGCTACACCTTC CASTLSGNYGYTF
. . TRBJ2-7 TRBV28 TGTGCCAGCAGTCCTCTAGTGTCCCCCTCCACGTCCTACGAGCAGTACTTC CASSPLVSPSTSYEQYF
. . TRBJ1-4 TRBV15 TGTGCCACCAGCAGCTACTCGAAGGGAAATGAAAAACTGTTTTTT CATSSYSKGNEKLFF
TRBD2 . TRBJ2-5 TRBV7-2 TGTGCCAGCAGCTTTAGCGGGGCTGAGACCCAGTACTTC CASSFSGAETQYF
TRBD1 . TRBJ1-2 TRBV5-5 TGTGCCAGCAGCGCGGGACAGGGTTTTGGCTACACCTTC CASSAGQGFGYTF
TRBD2 . TRBJ2-6 TRBV2 TGTGCCAGCAGTGAATGGGAGGGCAACGTCCTGACTTTC CASSEWEGNVLTF